These 18 T cell receptor beta chains were sequenced from one sample in a study of tumor and adjacent non-tumor tissue in lung cancer (dated by TCRdb to the late 2010s). Bulk unsorted tissue served as the source for RNA extraction, and RNA quality was assessed using a NanoDrop ND-1000 and an Agilent 2100. Libraries were prepared through multiplex PCR. The sample was run on an Illumina HiSeq 2500. TCRbeta libraries were constructed through three rounds of nested PCR with primers (Table S4) according to protocols modified from ARM-PCR. TCRdb cleaned the public reads at Q25 with fastp, built clones with MiXCR and kept in-frame beta chains. Rows with a matching CDR3 protein are joined into one entry that keeps the most common DNA and genes. The sample table holds about 93,000 distinct CDR3 sequences, of which about 67% were seen once. In total, the top ten clones hold around 18% of the sample. The sample taken for sequencing was lung tumor tissue. These TCRs come from a man aged 55 to 70 with non-small cell lung cancer.

This clonotype was seen a few times. The chain employs TRBV19 and TRBJ1-5; D unclear. This CDR3 has 12 amino acids. Looked up from germline, CDR1 is LNHDA and CDR2 is SQIVND (reference sequence). Trimming left V 1 base short and J 5 bases short, with 3 bases between. The CDR3 DNA follows: TGTGCCAGTAGTATAGGGGATCAGCCCCAGCATTTT. This sequence encodes CASSIGDQPQHF.

V and J are TRBV6-2 or TRBV6-3 and TRBJ2-1; TRBD2 matches 8 bases. The CDR3 sequence is 15 residues long. The trim removed 4 bases at V and 7 bases at J, leaving 9 bases unmatched. Germline V gene lookup returns CDR1 MNHEY and CDR2 SVGEGT. CDR3 nucleotides: TGTGCCAGCAGTTTCGTGGCTAGCGGGTATAATGAGCAGTTCTTC. Translation gives CASSFVASGYNEQFF.

This chain links TRBV12-3 or TRBV12-4 with TRBJ2-1; weak D call: TRBD2 (6 bases). V was shortened by 5 bases and J by 4 bases, with 12 bases between the two germline ends. This CDR3 spans 14 amino acids. CDR3 sequence: CASSHLGRYNEQFF. As DNA, the CDR3 is TGTGCCAGCAGTCACTTAGGGAGGTACAATGAGCAGTTCTTC.

As concerns this clonotype: This could be a read error, since a much larger clone is one nucleotide away. This chain links TRBV28 with TRBJ2-7, with a possible D match to TRBD1 (6 bases). The germline V gene has CDR1 MDHEN and CDR2 SYDVKM. The CDR3 spans 11 residues. The CDR3 spells CTSSGTRGQYF. For the CDR3, the DNA is TGTACCAGCAGTGGGACACGGGGGCAGTACTTC.

The V call is TRBV5-1, the J call TRBJ1-4; TRBD1 aligns across 9 bases. J was trimmed by 2 bases and V by 2 bases; bases with no gene match: 4. The CDR3 totals 16 residues. The germline V gene encodes CDR1 SGHRS and CDR2 YFSETQ. CDR3 in DNA: TGCGCCAGCAGCTTTGTACAGGGGGCGACTAATGAAAAACTGTTTTTT. Translating it yields CASSFVQGATNEKLFF.

Of note for this clonotype: Given a much more abundant clone one base away, this may be a read error. The V call is TRBV11-2, the J call TRBJ2-1; no firm D call. Germline V gene lookup returns CDR1 SGHAT and CDR2 FQNNGV. This CDR3 is 14 amino acids long. The CDR3 region has the DNA TGTACCAGCAGCTTATACCGGCTAGTTAGTGAGCAGTTCTTC. Amino acids: CTSSLYRLVSEQFF. Full variable domain (outside the CDR3, taken from reference TRBV11-2 and TRBJ2-1): EAGVAQSPRYKIIEKRQSVAFWCNPISGHATLYWYQQILGQGPKLLIQFQNNGVVDDSQLPKDRFSAERLKGVDSTLKIQPAKLEDSAVYLCTSSLYRLVSEQFFGPGTRLTVL.

This clonotype has more than one count but fewer than ten. A read error may explain this, as a much larger clone is one base away. The chain has TRBV20-1 and TRBJ1-1; possibly TRBD1 for D (5 bases). The germline V gene encodes CDR1 DFQATT and CDR2 SNEGSKA (reference sequence). The CDR3 length is 14 residues. In DNA, the CDR3 is TGCAGTTCTAGGGGTTTCGGCCATAACACTGAAGCTTTCTTT. This codes for CSSRGFGHNTEAFF.

As concerns this clonotype: Sequence at one end of the junction differs from germline and may be a read error. This chain uses TRBV7-6 with TRBJ2-2; D perhaps matches TRBD2 (6 bases). CDR3 length: 15 residues. CDR1 SGHVS and CDR2 FNYEAQ come from the germline V gene. CDR3 nucleotide sequence: TGTGCCAGCAGCCTAACGGGGGAGTGGGCCGGGGAGCTGTTGTTT. Protein sequence: CASSLTGEWAGELLF. The whole variable domain, filled in from reference TRBV7-6 and TRBJ2-2, reads GAGVSQSPRYKVTKRGQDVALRCDPISGHVSLYWYRQALGQGPEFLTYFNYEAQQDKSGLPNDRFSAERPEGSISTLTIQRTEQRDSAMYRCASSLTGEWAGELLFGEGSRLTVL.

Comment on this clonotype: A junction boundary mismatches the germline segment, possibly from a read error. The CDR3 DNA sequence: TGTGCCAGCAGCTTTCTCGGCGGCCCCTACAAGCAGTACTTC. It yields the protein CASSFLGGPYKQYF. This chain uses TRBV11-1 with TRBJ2-7; D is unclear. The germline V gene has CDR1 SGHAT and CDR2 FQDESV (reference sequence). This CDR3 spans 14 amino acids.

This clonotype came up once. One end of the junction is discordant with germline, which a read error may explain. The chain is built from TRBV12-3 or TRBV12-4 and TRBJ2-1, with 10 bases aligning to TRBD1. The CDR3 totals 15 residues. The CDR3 nucleotides are TGTGCCAGCAGGTTGACAGGGGGCTCCTACAATGAGCAGTTCTTT. This gives the protein CASRLTGGSYNEQFF.

In regard to this clonotype: A much more abundant neighbour one base away suggests this may be a read error. V gene TRBV20-1 combines with J gene TRBJ1-2; the D is unclear. The CDR3 has 14 amino acids. Per germline, CDR1 DFQATT and CDR2 SNEGSKA (reference sequence). Deletions cut 5 bases from V and 3 bases from J, with 16 bases between. CDR3 in amino acids: CSAHRPDMDYGYTF. In DNA form, the CDR3 reads TGCAGTGCTCATAGGCCAGACATGGACTATGGCTACACCTTC.

Concerning this clonotype: Compared with germline, one end of the junction differs, possibly owing to a read error. This chain links TRBV4-2 with TRBJ2-4, with 7 bases lining up with TRBD2. Germline-derived CDR1 and CDR2 are LGHNA and YNFKEQ. CDR3 length: 19 amino acids. CDR3 sequence reads: CASSQAQASGALAKYIQYF. CDR3 coding DNA: TGTGCCAGCAGTCAAGCGCAGGCTAGCGGAGCGTTAGCCAAATACATTCAGTACTTC.

Of note for this clonotype: This likely comes from a read error, as the CDR3 has no conserved phenylalanine or tryptophan at its end. The chain employs TRBV10-3 and TRBJ2-1, with D perhaps being TRBD1 or TRBD2 (6 bases each). The V end lost 8 bases, the J end lost 8 bases, and 13 bases lay between the germline ends. The CDR3 runs to 12 residues. Germline lookup yields CDR1 ENHRY and CDR2 SYGVKD. The CDR3 reads CAIGGGIDEQFY. DNA for the CDR3: TGTGCCATCGGAGGGGGGATCGATGAGCAGTTCTAC.

Of note for this clonotype: Lacking the conserved final phenylalanine or tryptophan, this CDR3 likely reflects a read error. The chain has TRBV4-2 and TRBJ2-5; D remains ambiguous. This CDR3 is 13 amino acids long. The germline V and J ends were trimmed by 8 bases and 2 bases, with 12 bases remaining between them. Germline CDR1 reads LGHNA; CDR2 reads YNFKEQ. This CDR3 is CASGPNQQETQYS. The CDR3, as DNA: TGTGCCAGCGGCCCAAACCAACAAGAGACCCAGTACTCC.

The rearrangement links TRBV5-1 to TRBJ2-3; D possibly corresponds to TRBD1 (5 bases). CDR1 and CDR2 (germline): SGHRS, YFSETQ. V lost 8 bases and J 2 bases, leaving 18 bases between the germline ends. The CDR3 is 15 amino acids. CDR3 protein: CARSQATVNTDTQYF. CDR3 nucleotide sequence: TGCGCCAGAAGCCAAGCGACAGTGAACACAGATACGCAGTATTTT.

The genes are TRBV11-2 and TRBJ2-5, with 7 positions matching TRBD2. V lost 0 bases to trimming and J lost 10 bases; unmatched junction nucleotides: 17. This CDR3 is built from 17 residues. Germline values: CDR1 SGHAT, CDR2 FQNNGV. The CDR3 DNA is TGTGCCAGCAGCTTAGATGCCGAGTCTAGCGGTACTAGGAACCAGTACTTC. This gives the protein CASSLDAESSGTRNQYF.

This clonotype was seen repeatedly, ten times or more. The rearrangement links TRBV28 to TRBJ2-4, with TRBD1 as a possible D gene (5 bases). Germline V gene sequence: CDR1 MDHEN, CDR2 SYDVKM. The CDR3 has 12 residues. The V gene lost 6 bases and the J gene lost 6 bases, with 9 bases spanning the gap. This chain's CDR3 is CASRDTSNIQYF. The CDR3 DNA follows: TGTGCCAGCAGGGACACCTCAAACATTCAGTACTTC.

The genes are TRBV11-3 and TRBJ2-1; no reliable D call. Germline CDR1 is SGHNT and CDR2 is YENEEA. This CDR3 has 15 amino acids. Trimming stripped 5 bases from V and 8 bases from J, with 19 bases between. The CDR3 reads CASSPQASSYYEQFF. CDR3 nucleotides: TGTGCCAGCAGCCCACAAGCGTCCTCCTATTATGAGCAGTTCTTC.